This T cell receptor beta chain emerged from a study of T cell repertoires in cytomegalovirus infection. The overall study: CMV infection together with matching HLA type was indicated by public TCR beta signatures. General study results and limits: There were carriers of CMV plus the relevant HLA, and cumulative public TCR beta family frequency identified them. In two of eight donors, the top clonotype was HLA-C-restricted CMV-specific.

TCRdb reprocessed the reads with MiXCR, giving one entry per CDR3 protein. The sample includes roughly 230,000 distinct CDR3 sequences, about 7% of them seen just once. Trimming removed 3 bases at V and 7 bases at J, with 18 bases between. CDR3 length: 15 amino acids. This clonotype occurred many times. Its antigen remains unidentified. This sequence was found in a human donor in good health (CMV status not recorded). Some clones in this sample may be carry-over from other donors' samples. Sequencing was carried out using PBMCs. The V and J genes are TRBV12-3 or TRBV12-4 and TRBJ1-1; D might be TRBD1 (5 bases). CDR3 in DNA: TGTGCCAGCAGTTTCGTCGAGGGTTGGGGGGGTGAAGCTTTCTTT. Translation: CASSFVEGWGGEAFF.